This T cell receptor beta chain was sequenced during a study of cytomegalovirus exposure and HLA in healthy donors. Whole-study findings and limits: Among the sequence variants, a highly shared cluster was likely an artifact of sequencing. A reported reduction in N-insertions relative to the 666-donor mean was seen in an Asian-associated ancestry cluster in a later analysis.

Details on this clone: Its cognate antigen is unknown.

The study ran its PCR with 60 Vbeta and 13 Jbeta primers. The table came from immunoSEQ multiplex PCR; TCRdb's copy has only in-frame clones and leaves some out. The sample shows fewer than 200,000 clones, 82% of them seen only once. Germline values: CDR1 SGHRS, CDR2 YFSETQ. The CDR3 loop spans 12 amino acids. The V gene is TRBV5-1, the J gene TRBJ2-5; possible D gene TRBD1, 6 bases. The J call may be mistaken, given a closer DNA end match to TRBJ2-7. The receptor comes from a male donor in good health and CMV-seronegative. What was sequenced was PBMCs. CDR3 in amino acids: CASSRGGYEQYF. DNA of the CDR3: TGCGCCAGTTCGCGAGGGGGCTACGAGCAGTACTTC.